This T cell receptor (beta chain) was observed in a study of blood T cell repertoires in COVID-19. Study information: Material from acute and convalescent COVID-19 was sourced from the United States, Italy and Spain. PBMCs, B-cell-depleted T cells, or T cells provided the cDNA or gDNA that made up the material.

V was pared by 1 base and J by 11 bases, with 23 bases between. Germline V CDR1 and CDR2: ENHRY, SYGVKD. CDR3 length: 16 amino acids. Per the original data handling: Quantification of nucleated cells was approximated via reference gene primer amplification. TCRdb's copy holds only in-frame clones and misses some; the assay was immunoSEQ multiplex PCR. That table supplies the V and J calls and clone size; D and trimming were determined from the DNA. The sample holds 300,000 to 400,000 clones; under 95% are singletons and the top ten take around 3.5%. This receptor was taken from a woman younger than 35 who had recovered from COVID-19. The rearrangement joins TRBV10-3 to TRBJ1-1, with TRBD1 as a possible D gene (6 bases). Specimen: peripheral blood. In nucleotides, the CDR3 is TGTGCCATCAGTGAGTTAGGCCAGGGGAACGCTCACGGCGCTTTCTTT. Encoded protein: CAISELGQGNAHGAFF.